A selection of T cell receptor beta chains follows, all from one sample in a study of shared clonotypes between healthy human individuals. The table came from immunoSEQ multiplex PCR; TCRdb's copy has only in-frame clones and leaves some out. The sample shows about 680,000 clones, less than 85% of them seen only once. Sequenced: memory CD4+ T cells sorted from blood. The receptors derive from a woman aged 25 to 45 in good health. Both conserved end residues are part of each CDR3. Each record gives: CDR3 protein, CDR3 DNA, V gene, D gene, J gene, clone size. The D gene is left open where the match is weak. Clone size is shown for a subset of rows, as once, few, many or a class of expanded clone.

CASRKRGSGRGSGELFF | TGTGCCAGCAGGAAGAGAGGAAGCGGGAGGGGCTCTGGGGAGCTGTTTTTT | TRBV2 | TRBD2 | TRBJ2-2 | -
CASSDEGPANTGELFF | TGCGCCAGCAGTGATGAGGGGCCCGCGAACACCGGGGAGCTGTTTTTT | TRBV10-1 | - | TRBJ2-2 | -
CASRRKGARGANVLTF | TGTGCCAGCAGGCGCAAGGGGGCTCGCGGGGCCAACGTCCTGACTTTC | TRBV28 | TRBD1 | TRBJ2-6 | -
CASNRGLGETQYF | TGTGCCAGCAACAGGGGGCTTGGGGAGACCCAGTACTTC | TRBV2 | TRBD1 | TRBJ2-5 | few
CASQAGGNTGELFF | TGTGCCAGCCAAGCGGGAGGAAACACCGGGGAGCTGTTTTTT | TRBV5-4 | TRBD2 | TRBJ2-2 | -
CASSIRRTSGPTDTQYF | TGTGCCAGTAGTATTAGGAGGACTAGCGGGCCCACAGATACGCAGTATTTT | TRBV19 | TRBD2 | TRBJ2-3 | -
CASSTQGPGTEQYF | TGTGCCAGCAGCACCCAGGGCCCGGGGACCGAGCAGTACTTC | TRBV5-5 | - | TRBJ2-7 | -
CASTEQETQYF | TGTGCCAGCACCGAACAAGAGACCCAGTACTTC | TRBV6-1 | - | TRBJ2-5 | -
CASSVDRGNIQYF | TGTGCCAGCAGCGTAGACAGGGGGAACATTCAGTACTTC | TRBV9 | TRBD1 | TRBJ2-4 | -
CATSRSLAENIQYF | TGTGCCACCAGCAGATCACTAGCGGAAAACATTCAGTACTTC | TRBV15 | TRBD2 | TRBJ2-4 | few
CASSRDRARETQYF | TGTGCCAGCAGCCGGGACAGGGCCCGGGAGACCCAGTACTTC | TRBV6-1 | TRBD1 | TRBJ2-5 | -
CASLEQETLTNEQFF | TGTGCCAGCCTGGAGCAGGAGACTCTCACAAATGAGCAGTTCTTC | TRBV2 | - | TRBJ2-1 | few
CASSSQVDRGYGYTF | TGTGCCAGCAGCTCCCAAGTCGACAGGGGATATGGCTACACCTTC | TRBV5-5 | TRBD1 | TRBJ1-2 | -
CASSIGDRSPPYF | TGTGCCAGTAGTATTGGGGACAGGTCCCCCCCGTACTTC | TRBV19 | TRBD1 | TRBJ2-5 | few
CASSQDNTGELFF | TGTGCCAGCAGCCAAGACAACACCGGGGAGCTGTTTTTT | TRBV14 | - | TRBJ2-2 | -
CASSWAGGSEAFF | TGTGCCAGCAGCTGGGCCGGGGGTAGTGAAGCTTTCTTT | TRBV7-3 | - | TRBJ1-1 | -
CASSDSRAGGETQYF | TGTGCCAGCAGTGACTCGAGGGCTGGAGGGGAGACCCAGTACTTC | TRBV6-4 | - | TRBJ2-5 | -
CASSESRGNEKLFF | TGCGCCAGCAGTGAGTCCAGAGGGAATGAAAAACTGTTTTTT | TRBV10-1 | - | TRBJ1-4 | -
CASSDGGTGSTDTQYF | TGTGCCAGCAGTGACGGGGGGACCGGCAGCACAGATACGCAGTATTTT | TRBV6-4 | - | TRBJ2-3 | once
CTSSRGDEQFF | TGCACCAGCAGTCGGGGAGATGAGCAGTTCTTC | TRBV1 | - | TRBJ2-1 | -
CASSQDPAGYNEQFF | TGCGCCAGCAGCCAAGATCCCGCAGGGTACAATGAGCAGTTCTTC | TRBV4-1 | - | TRBJ2-1 | -
CASSTHLTGAYEQYF | TGTGCCAGTAGTACCCACCTTACAGGGGCCTACGAGCAGTACTTC | TRBV19 | TRBD1 | TRBJ2-7 | -
CASSYGGREDEKLFF | TGTGCCAGCAGTTACGGAGGCAGGGAGGATGAAAAACTGTTTTTT | TRBV6-5 | - | TRBJ1-4 | -
CASSQDGLASPQVGNEQFF | TGCGCCAGCAGCCAAGACGGACTAGCGTCTCCCCAGGTAGGGAATGAGCAGTTCTTC | TRBV4-1 | TRBD2 | TRBJ2-1 | -